This entry lists 15 T cell receptor beta chains sequenced from one sample in a study of type 1 regulatory T cells. Using its own MiXCR run on the reads, TCRdb lists one record per CDR3 protein. The data hold 35,000 to 50,000 distinct CDR3 sequences, with 12% observed a single time. Their antigens remain unidentified. The sequencing input was cultured non-Tr1 T cells, either the whole culture or a sorted T cell fraction (not recorded which). These receptors all come from a human donor in good health.

This clonotype was recorded many times. The chain carries TRBV7-2 and TRBJ2-5; D is possibly TRBD1 (5 bases). Trimming took 1 base from V and 4 from J, leaving 13 bases between them. The V gene's germline CDR1 is SGHTA and CDR2 FQGNSA. This CDR3 has 15 amino acids. The CDR3 DNA follows: TGTGCCAGCAGCTTAGTCCGTGCTAGGGGAGAGACCCAGTACTTC. It encodes CASSLVRARGETQYF.

In this sample, this clonotype turned up many times. The rearrangement uses TRBV20-1 and TRBJ2-3; D unresolved. The CDR3 has 12 amino acids. V dropped 3 bases and J dropped 0 bases, with 4 bases sitting between them. In germline, CDR1 is DFQATT, CDR2 SNEGSKA (reference sequence). The CDR3 protein is CSASGSTDTQYF. The CDR3 coding sequence is TGCAGTGCTAGCGGTAGCACAGATACGCAGTATTTT.

Many counts were recorded for this clonotype. The V call is TRBV6-5, the J call TRBJ1-6; 7 bases line up with TRBD1. This CDR3 region has 16 residues. Per the germline V gene, CDR1 is MNHEY and CDR2 is SVGAGI. V lost 4 bases and J lost 1; bases outside the gene matches: 4. CDR3 nucleotides: TGTGCCAGCAGTTCACAGGGGAGGTCCTATAATTCACCCCTCCACTTT. Its translation: CASSSQGRSYNSPLHF.

This clonotype was seen a handful of times. The chain uses TRBV7-2 and TRBJ2-3; TRBD2 aligns across 15 bases. The germline CDR1 and CDR2 sequences are SGHTA and FQGNSA. The CDR3 is 16 residues long. With V trimmed by 5 bases and J by 4 bases, 4 bases remained unmatched. For the CDR3, the DNA is TGTGCCAGCAGCACCCGGACTAGCGGGAGGGCAGATACGCAGTATTTT. Its protein is CASSTRTSGRADTQYF.

This clonotype was recorded at least ten times. This rearrangement joins TRBV9 to TRBJ2-5; D gene unclear. Trimming removed 2 bases from V and 2 bases from J, with 7 bases in between. Per the germline V gene, CDR1 is SGDLS and CDR2 is YYNGEE. This CDR3 is 13 amino acids long. The CDR3 loop is CASSVLGQETQYF. As DNA, the CDR3 is TGTGCCAGCAGCGTTCTGGGGCAAGAGACCCAGTACTTC.

The chain is built from TRBV5-1 and TRBJ2-2; 7 nucleotides match TRBD1. The CDR3 contains 14 residues. Losses at the gene ends were 7 bases for V and 5 bases for J; bases not matched to a gene: 8. Germline-derived CDR1 and CDR2 are SGHRS and YFSETQ. The DNA for the CDR3 is TGCGCCAGCGGACAGGCGGCGTCTACCGGGGAGCTGTTTTTT. Translation: CASGQAASTGELFF.

In its sample, this clonotype was seen many times. The chain combines TRBV20-1 with TRBJ2-7; D could derive from TRBD1 or TRBD2 (6 bases each). The germline V gene encodes CDR1 DFQATT and CDR2 SNEGSKA (reference sequence). This CDR3 spans 14 amino acids. Trimming removed 1 base at V and 2 bases at J, with 12 bases between. CDR3 amino acids: CSARGGGSPYEQYF. CDR3 bases: TGCAGTGCTAGAGGAGGGGGGAGCCCCTACGAGCAGTACTTC.

This clonotype turned up a few times. The J gene is TRBJ2-1, the V gene TRBV5-1; the match to TRBD2 covers 9 bases. Germline trimming cut 1 base from V and 5 bases from J; bases unmatched to any gene: 7. Germline CDR1 is SGHRS and CDR2 is YFSETQ. The CDR3 has 16 residues. The DNA for the CDR3 is TGCGCCAGCAGCTTGCTAGCGGGATTGAAGAACAATGAGCAGTTCTTC. Amino acid sequence: CASSLLAGLKNNEQFF.

This clonotype was counted only a few times. The V gene is TRBV20-1, the J gene TRBJ1-5, with TRBD1 identical over 8 bases. CDR1 and CDR2 from the germline V gene are DFQATT and SNEGSKA (reference sequence). The CDR3 is 13 residues long. With V trimmed by 1 base and J by 7 bases, 3 bases remained unmatched. This CDR3 is CSARGTGKQPQHF. Here the CDR3 DNA reads TGCAGTGCTAGAGGGACAGGGAAGCAGCCCCAGCATTTT.

The V and J genes are TRBV5-6 and TRBJ2-7, with D perhaps matching TRBD2 (5 bases). CDR1 SGHDT and CDR2 YYEEEE come from the germline V gene. The CDR3 contains 14 residues. Trimming took off 0 bases at V and 2 bases at J, with 9 bases between the two ends. CDR3 amino acids: CASSLAGLAYEQYF. The CDR3, as DNA: TGTGCCAGCAGCTTGGCGGGGTTAGCCTACGAGCAGTACTTC.

This clonotype was picked up a small number of times. This could be a read error, since a much larger clone is one nucleotide away. The chain combines TRBV5-6 with TRBJ2-3; TRBD2 might be the D (6 bases). The germline gives CDR1 SGHDT, CDR2 YYEEEE. This CDR3 spans 16 amino acids. In DNA form, the CDR3 reads TGTGCCTGCAGCTTGGGGGGTGGCGGGAAGACAGATACGCAGTATTTT. As protein: CACSLGGGGKTDTQYF. The full variable domain, rest sourced from reference TRBV5-6 and TRBJ2-3, is DAGVTQSPTHLIKTRGQQVTLRCSPKSGHDTVSWYQQALGQGPQFIFQYYEEEERQRGNFPDRFSGHQFPNYSSELNVNALLLGDSALYLCACSLGGGGKTDTQYFGPGTRLTVL.

At least ten counts were recorded for this clonotype. The rearrangement links TRBV12-3 or TRBV12-4 to TRBJ2-2; the D gene is possibly TRBD1 (5 bases). V lost 4 bases, J lost 1 base, and 7 bases lay in between. This CDR3 has 14 amino acids. CDR3 in amino acids: CASSSGQNTGELFF. The DNA for the CDR3 is TGTGCCAGCAGTTCCGGACAGAACACCGGGGAGCTGTTTTTT.

This clonotype was detected a few times. This chain joins TRBV6-1 and TRBJ1-1; perhaps TRBD1 as D (5 bases). This CDR3 comprises 13 residues. Germline V gene data show CDR1 as MNHNS and CDR2 as SASEGT. Trimming stripped 2 bases from V and 4 bases from J, with 8 bases between. In DNA, the CDR3 is TGTGCCAGCAGTGAACCAGGGTTCACTGAAGCTTTCTTT. Its protein is CASSEPGFTEAFF.

A word on this clonotype: It may be a read error: a sequence one base away is much more abundant. The chain combines TRBV30 with TRBJ2-2, with D uncertain. V was shortened by 5 bases and J by 3 bases, with 19 bases between the two germline ends. Germline V gene data show CDR1 as GTSNPN and CDR2 as SVGIG (reference sequence). This CDR3 is built from 16 residues. CDR3 region: CAWGCLGSRDTGELFF. The DNA for the CDR3 is TGTGCCTGGGGATGCCTCGGGTCTCGGGACACCGGGGAGCTGTTTTTT.

The chain couples TRBV20-1 to TRBJ1-1; 7 bases fit TRBD1. Germline CDR1 reads DFQATT; CDR2 reads SNEGSKA (reference sequence). There are 14 residues in the CDR3. After removal of 1 base from V and 4 bases from J, the junction contained 6 bases not matched to a gene. CDR3 bases: TGCAGTGCTAGAGGCTGGACAGGTGGCACTGAAGCTTTCTTT. Residues: CSARGWTGGTEAFF.